The 8 T cell receptor beta chains listed next were all sequenced from one sample in a study of radiation and T cells in renal cell carcinoma. Generated by immunoSEQ multiplex PCR, the TCRdb table keeps only in-frame clones and is missing some. The sample shows 130,000 to 150,000 clones, 70% to 90% of them seen only once. Time point here: blood 4 weeks post-SBRT, at nephrectomy. Noted treatment: 15 Gy SBRT to primary tumor, nephrectomy 4 weeks later. The sequenced sample was blood, obtained from a patient whose treatment included radiotherapy and nephrectomy. The receptors here all came from a woman between 45 and 65 years old with renal cell carcinoma.

This chain uses TRBV12-5 with TRBJ1-3; D is ambiguous. The CDR3 contains 16 residues. CDR1 LGHNT and CDR2 FRNRAP come from the germline V gene. The germline V and J ends were trimmed by 0 bases and 1 base, with 10 bases remaining between them. The CDR3 region has the DNA TGTGCTAGTGGTTTGGTACTTGGGGAATCTGGAAACACCATATATTTT. It is translated as CASGLVLGESGNTIYF.

CDR3 DNA sequence: TGTGCCAGCAGGAAGGGCCGACAGAGAAATCAGCCCCAGCATTTT. Translation gives CASRKGRQRNQPQHF. The chain recombines TRBV6-5 with TRBJ1-5; D is possibly TRBD1 (5 bases). Germline CDR1 and CDR2: MNHEY and SVGAGI. CDR3 length equals 15 residues. V lost 6 bases to trimming and J lost 4 bases, with 16 bases between them.

This clone was observed a handful of times. V gene TRBV2 combines with J gene TRBJ2-1; D perhaps matches TRBD1 (5 bases). This CDR3 contains 12 residues. The V gene lost 6 bases and the J gene lost 7 bases, with 10 bases spanning the gap. Germline CDR1 and CDR2: SNHLY and FYNNEI. CDR3 sequence reads: CASRLQGNEQFF. DNA for the CDR3: TGTGCCAGCAGACTTCAGGGTAATGAGCAGTTCTTC.

The V and J genes are TRBV27 and TRBJ1-2, with TRBD1 as a possible D gene (5 bases). CDR1 is MNHEY and CDR2 is SMNVEV in the germline V gene (reference sequence). Between the trimmed V and J ends, which lost 5 bases and 3 bases, there was a span of 13 bases. The CDR3 spans 14 residues. The DNA of the CDR3 is TGTGCCAGCAGTGAGGGGATTGGTGACTATGGCTACACCTTC. Amino acids: CASSEGIGDYGYTF.

J is TRBJ2-3 and V is TRBV27; D perhaps matches TRBD2 (6 bases). This CDR3 region has 13 residues. With 0 bases removed from V and 8 bases from J, the gap between germline ends came to 9 bases. Per the germline V gene, CDR1 is MNHEY and CDR2 is SMNVEV (reference sequence). In DNA, the CDR3 is TGTGCCAGCAGTTTATCGGGGCGGGGTACGCAGTATTTT. Residues: CASSLSGRGTQYF.

The rearrangement links TRBV9 to TRBJ2-5; 8 nucleotides agree with TRBD2. The assigned J gene may be wrong: the sequence end matches TRBJ2-7 better. The CDR3 covers 17 residues. Per germline, CDR1 SGDLS and CDR2 YYNGEE. The chain's CDR3 is CASSVDPPGGGDYEQYF. CDR3 in DNA: TGTGCCAGCAGCGTAGACCCCCCGGGGGGGGGAGACTACGAGCAGTACTTC.

The rearrangement links TRBV29-1 to TRBJ1-4, with D unresolved. CDR3 size: 13 residues. Trimming took off 4 bases at V and 5 bases at J, with 11 bases between the two ends. CDR1 and CDR2 from the germline V gene are SQVTM and ANQGSEA. The CDR3 is CSVGGAENEKLFF. The CDR3 DNA follows: TGCAGCGTTGGAGGCGCAGAGAATGAAAAACTGTTTTTT.

V usage is TRBV4-3 and J usage is TRBJ2-2; 10 bases are a match to TRBD2. CDR1 LGHNA and CDR2 YSLEER come from the germline V gene. V shed 1 base, J shed 0 bases, and the junction held 5 bases outside the gene matches. The CDR3 consists of 18 residues. CDR3 region: CASSQVTSGNTNTGELFF. CDR3 sequence (DNA): TGCGCCAGCAGCCAAGTTACTAGCGGGAACACGAACACCGGGGAGCTGTTTTTT.